Listed below are T cell receptor beta chains from one sample, sequenced in a study of cytomegalovirus exposure and HLA in healthy donors. Some clones are missing from TCRdb's copy, which holds only in-frame ones; the method was immunoSEQ multiplex PCR. The sample lists 150,000 or so clones, approximately 72% occurring once. Sequenced input: PBMCs. The receptors originated from a young man in good health and CMV-seronegative. CDR3s include the opening cysteine and the closing phenylalanine or tryptophan. A D gene is named only where the DNA matches it firmly. Rows give clone size only sometimes, using once, few, many, or a class for an expanded clone.

v_gene	abundance	j_gene	d_gene	CDR3nt	CDR3aa
TRBV6-5	-	TRBJ2-7	TRBD1	TGTGCCAGCAGCTACTCCAGGGGGCGAGGCGAGCAGTACTTC	CASSYSRGRGEQYF
TRBV4-3	few	TRBJ1-2	TRBD1	TGCGCCAGCAGCCGGGAGGACAGGGATTACGGGTATGGCTACACCTTC	CASSREDRDYGYGYTF
TRBV30	few	TRBJ1-2	-	-	CAWGTGSARTAPRF
TRBV9	-	TRBJ1-3	-	TGTGCCAGCAGCGTAGGTAGCCCCCCTGGAAACACCATATATTTT	CASSVGSPPGNTIYF
TRBV19	few	TRBJ1-3	-	TGTGCCAGCCGAAAACTCGACAGCCCTCCCTCTGGAAACACCATATATTTT	CASRKLDSPPSGNTIYF
TRBV4-1	-	TRBJ2-1	TRBD2	TGCGCCAGCAGCCCCTACGAGCGGGGGACCCACAATGAGCAGTTCTTC	CASSPYERGTHNEQFF
TRBV9	-	TRBJ2-1	-	TGTGCCAGCAGTTATAGGATATCTGGGCAGAATGAGCAGTTCTTC	CASSYRISGQNEQFF
TRBV10-3	-	TRBJ2-7	-	TGTGCCATCAGTGAGTTCGGGGAAGAGCAGTACTTC	CAISEFGEEQYF
TRBV19	-	TRBJ1-5	-	TGTGCCAGTACCATCTCAACAGCCAGGGGCTGGAATCAGCCCCAGCATTTT	CASTISTARGWNQPQHF
TRBV10-3	few	TRBJ2-1	TRBD2	TGTGCCATCAGTGAGTTGGGACTAGTAGGTGAGCAGTTCTTC	CAISELGLVGEQFF
TRBV27	-	TRBJ2-7	TRBD1	TGTGCCAGCAGTTTACCTCGGACAGGGGTCTACGAGCAGTACTTC	CASSLPRTGVYEQYF
TRBV28	-	TRBJ1-5	-	TGTGCCAGCAGTTTCCGCAGGGCGGCGACTCAGCCCCAGCATTTT	CASSFRRAATQPQHF
TRBV11-2	-	TRBJ1-5	-	TGTGCCAGCAGCAACGAAGAGGGCCCGCCGGGCAATCAGCCCCAGCATTTT	CASSNEEGPPGNQPQHF
TRBV27	-	TRBJ1-2	-	TGTGCCACCCTGGGGGGAGCTAACTATGGCTACACCTTC	CATLGGANYGYTF
TRBV30	-	TRBJ2-7	-	TGTGCCTGGAGTGTAACCAGCTACGAGCAGTACTTC	CAWSVTSYEQYF
TRBV9	-	TRBJ1-1	-	TGTGCCAGCAGGAGGGGGGGCGGGAACACTGAAGCTTTCTTT	CASRRGGGNTEAFF
TRBV27	-	TRBJ1-1	TRBD1	TGTGCCAGCAGTTTATCCTCAACAGGGGGAAGGACTGAAGCTTTCTTT	CASSLSSTGGRTEAFF
TRBV2	-	TRBJ2-7	TRBD2	TGTGCCAGCAACGGACTAGCGGGCGAAAACTCCTACGAGCAGTACTTC	CASNGLAGENSYEQYF
TRBV5-1	-	TRBJ1-2	-	TGCGCCAGCAGCCCAGGGCAGGGAGGGTACTATGGCTACACCTTC	CASSPGQGGYYGYTF
TRBV19	few	TRBJ1-4	-	TGTGCCAGTAGTATTCAGCAGGCTAATGAAAAACTGTTTTTT	CASSIQQANEKLFF
TRBV19	few	TRBJ1-1	-	TGTGCCAGTAGTACCAACCCGGGGAACACTGAAGCTTTCTTT	CASSTNPGNTEAFF
TRBV4-1	-	TRBJ2-7	-	TGCGCCAGCAGCCAAAACCAAGAATACGAGCAGTACTTC	CASSQNQEYEQYF
TRBV6-6	few	TRBJ1-6	TRBD1	TGTGCCAGCAACGCCCGGGACAGTTCTAATTCACCCCTCCACTTT	CASNARDSSNSPLHF
TRBV5-6	-	TRBJ1-5	TRBD1	TGTGCCAGCAGCTTGTTAGGGGGCGCAAGCAATCAGCCCCAGCATTTT	CASSLLGGASNQPQHF
TRBV9	once	TRBJ1-6	-	TGTGCCAGCAGCGTAGGGGCCAGGGGAACAAATTCACCCCTCCACTTT	CASSVGARGTNSPLHF
TRBV10-1	-	TRBJ1-1	-	TGCGCCAGCAGTGAGTCAATACGGGCAGGGTACACTGAAGCTTTCTTT	CASSESIRAGYTEAFF
TRBV5-1	-	TRBJ1-4	-	TGCGCCAGCAGCACAGGCGGGGCTTGGGAAAAACTGTTTTTT	CASSTGGAWEKLFF
TRBV6-4	-	TRBJ1-2	TRBD1	TGTGCCAGCACCTTACAGGGGGGGGAAAGTAGTGGCTACACCTTC	CASTLQGGESSGYTF
TRBV19	-	TRBJ1-4	TRBD1	TGTGCCAGTAGGGATGACAGGGCAAGTGAAAAACTGTTTTTT	CASRDDRASEKLFF
TRBV5-1	-	TRBJ1-6	-	TGCGCCAGCAGCTTGGAGCCCGGGACACCAAATTCACCCCTCCACTTT	CASSLEPGTPNSPLHF
TRBV5-1	-	TRBJ1-4	TRBD1	TGCGCCAGCAGGTCGACCGGACAGGCGCCCGAAAAACTGTTTTTT	CASRSTGQAPEKLFF
TRBV6-4	-	TRBJ1-1	-	TGTGCCAGCAGTGACTCGAATCGCGATGAAGCTTTCTTT	CASSDSNRDEAFF
TRBV14	-	TRBJ1-1	-	TGTGCCAGCAGCTCCCGAACAGGGAGAGGAAGGACTGAAGCTTTCTTT	CASSSRTGRGRTEAFF
TRBV7-2	-	TRBJ1-5	TRBD1	TGTGCCAGCAGCTTGGGACAGGGAACTCAGCCCCAGCATTTT	CASSLGQGTQPQHF
TRBV5-3	-	TRBJ1-5	TRBD1	TGTGCCAGAAGCACTACCCCGGGACAGGACCACTCCTATAGCAATCAGCCCCAGCATTTT	CARSTTPGQDHSYSNQPQHF
TRBV4-2	-	TRBJ1-4	TRBD1	TGTGCCAGCAGCCCCAACGACAGGGGGCTAAGGGAAAAACTGTTTTTT	CASSPNDRGLREKLFF
TRBV29-1	-	TRBJ2-5	-	TGCAGCGTTGTATGGGGGGAAGAGACCCAGTACTTC	CSVVWGEETQYF
TRBV5-5	once	TRBJ2-5	TRBD2	TGTGCCAGCAGCAGAGGACTAGCGGGGGCGAATCTCCAAGAGACCCAGTACTTC	CASSRGLAGANLQETQYF
TRBV5-4	-	TRBJ2-1	TRBD2	TGTGCCAGCAGCTTCGCGGGGGGGCCGTGGCATGAGCAGTTCTTC	CASSFAGGPWHEQFF
TRBV11-2	-	TRBJ1-6	-	TGTGCCAGCAGCATTAGCTCCTATAATTCACCCCTCCACTTT	CASSISSYNSPLHF
TRBV5-6	-	TRBJ2-6	-	TGTGCCAGCAGCTTGCTGTGGGCTGAGGCCAACGTCCTGACTTTC	CASSLLWAEANVLTF
TRBV6-4	few	TRBJ2-3	-	TGTGCCAGCAGTGACAATAGCGGTAGCACAGATACGCAGTATTTT	CASSDNSGSTDTQYF
TRBV4-1	-	TRBJ1-5	TRBD1	TGCGCCAGCAGCCGCGACAGGGGCTCGGGCAATCAGCCCCAGCATTTT	CASSRDRGSGNQPQHF
TRBV5-6	-	TRBJ2-7	-	TGTGCCAGCAGCCTGCTAGACAGGACCAACTACGAGCAGTACTTC	CASSLLDRTNYEQYF
TRBV10-3	-	TRBJ2-1	-	TGTGCCATCAGGGCTAGCCCGGGCTCCTACAATGAGCAGTTCTTC	CAIRASPGSYNEQFF
TRBV7-9	-	TRBJ1-2	TRBD1	TGTGCCAGCAGCCCCGGGACAGGAGCTAACTATGGCTACACCTTC	CASSPGTGANYGYTF
TRBV10-3	-	TRBJ1-2	TRBD1	TGTGCCATTCCTACAGGGGGAGTGGGCTACACCTTC	CAIPTGGVGYTF
TRBV28	-	TRBJ1-2	-	TGTGCCAGCAGTACCCAAGGACCGGGACTGGGCTACACCTTC	CASSTQGPGLGYTF